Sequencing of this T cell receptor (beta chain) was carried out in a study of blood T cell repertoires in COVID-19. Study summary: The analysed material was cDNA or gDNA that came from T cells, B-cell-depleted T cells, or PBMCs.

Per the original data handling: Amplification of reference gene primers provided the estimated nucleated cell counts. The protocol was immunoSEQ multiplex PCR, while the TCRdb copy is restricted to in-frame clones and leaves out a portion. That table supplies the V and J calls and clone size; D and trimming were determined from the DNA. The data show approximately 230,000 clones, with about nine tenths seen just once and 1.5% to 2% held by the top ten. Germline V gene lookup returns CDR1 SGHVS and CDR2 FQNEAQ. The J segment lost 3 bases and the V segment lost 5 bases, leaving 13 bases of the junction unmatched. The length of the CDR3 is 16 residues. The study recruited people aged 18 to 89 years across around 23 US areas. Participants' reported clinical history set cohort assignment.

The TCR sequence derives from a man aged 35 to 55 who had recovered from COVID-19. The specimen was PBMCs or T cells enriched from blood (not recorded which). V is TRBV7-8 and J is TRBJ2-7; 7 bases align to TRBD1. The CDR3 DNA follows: TGTGCCAGCAGCACATTGAGCCCGGGACAGTTCTACGAGCAGTACTTC. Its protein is CASSTLSPGQFYEQYF.